Each of the 20 T cell receptor beta chains below was sequenced from the same sample in a study of blood T cells in healthy people across ages. For the second PCR, which ran for roughly 7 to 11 cycles, a sample-barcoded 5' primer and a J-beta primer mix were used. TCRdb used MiXCR to reprocess the 5' RACE reads, holding one entry per CDR3 protein. The sample holds around 1.5 million distinct CDR3 sequences, roughly 40% seen once. The sequenced sample was blood. The receptors originated from a woman aged 18-29 years in good health.

The chain employs TRBV20-1 and TRBJ1-2; the D is unclear. Germline CDR1 reads DFQATT; CDR2 reads SNEGSKA (reference sequence). This CDR3 spans 12 amino acids. V lost 1 base to trimming and J lost 8 bases, with 11 bases between them. CDR3 loop: CSARGPEGGYTF. CDR3 nucleotide sequence: TGCAGTGCTAGAGGGCCTGAGGGAGGCTACACCTTC.

This rearrangement joins TRBV7-3 to TRBJ2-7; 10 bases map to TRBD1. The V and J ends lost 4 bases and 3 bases, in that order; junction bases with no gene match: 12. The CDR3 runs to 17 residues. Germline V CDR1 and CDR2: SGHTA, FQGTGA. CDR3 loop: CASSSPGQGSQYYEQYF. In DNA, the CDR3 is TGTGCCAGCAGCTCCCCGGGACAGGGGTCCCAGTACTACGAGCAGTACTTC.

This clonotype appeared a few times. The chain couples TRBV5-1 to TRBJ2-5; TRBD1 agrees at 11 bases. Trimming removed 3 bases from V and 4 bases from J; junction bases left unmatched: 5. The CDR3 has 15 residues. CDR1 and CDR2 (germline): SGHRS, YFSETQ. The CDR3 is CASSSRTGGAETQYF. CDR3 DNA sequence: TGCGCCAGCAGCTCTCGGACAGGGGGCGCAGAGACCCAGTACTTC.

The rearrangement joins TRBV10-3 to TRBJ2-1; 8 bases align to TRBD2. The CDR3 is made up of 14 amino acids. The V segment lost 2 bases and the J segment 10 bases; nucleotides outside the gene matches: 7. Germline V gives CDR1 ENHRY, CDR2 SYGVKD. The CDR3 loop reads CAISELERGTEQFF. The CDR3 DNA follows: TGTGCCATCAGTGAGCTCGAGCGGGGGACCGAGCAGTTCTTC.

The genes are TRBV20-1 and TRBJ2-7; 8 bases agree with TRBD1. The germline gives CDR1 DFQATT, CDR2 SNEGSKA (reference sequence). Germline trimming cut 4 bases from V and 6 bases from J; bases unmatched to any gene: 5. The CDR3 contains 12 residues. CDR3 in amino acids: CSATTGVVEQYF. CDR3 bases: TGCAGTGCTACGACAGGGGTAGTCGAGCAGTACTTC.

This clonotype was observed a few times. J is TRBJ2-3 and V is TRBV21-1; the DNA was not used to check the table's D call, TRBD2. TRBV21-1 is labeled a pseudogene. CDR3 length equals 18 residues. Here the CDR3 reads CASSISPPHRTYTDTQYF. The CDR3 nucleotides are TGTGCCAGCAGCATTTCCCCCCCGCACAGGACCTACACAGATACGCAGTATTTT.

DNA of the CDR3: TGTGCCAGCAGCGCCCTAGCGGGGGCCCTAAACTACGAGCAGTACTTC. It is translated as CASSALAGALNYEQYF. This rearrangement joins TRBV9 to TRBJ2-7; 10 nucleotides line up with TRBD2. The germline V gene encodes CDR1 SGDLS and CDR2 YYNGEE. V shed 3 bases and J 3 bases; nucleotides not matched to a gene: 9. The CDR3 totals 16 residues. Using reference TRBV9 and TRBJ2-7 for the parts outside the CDR3, the full variable domain is DSGVTQTPKHLITATGQRVTLRCSPRSGDLSVYWYQQSLDQGLQFLIQYYNGEERAKGNILERFSAQQFPDLHSELNLSSLELGDSALYFCASSALAGALNYEQYFGPGTRLTVT.

The chain uses TRBV3-1 and TRBJ1-1; D remains unclear. The CDR3 length is 14 residues. V lost 0 bases, J lost 4 bases, and 9 bases lay in between. Per the germline V gene, CDR1 is LGHDT and CDR2 is YNNKEL (reference sequence). CDR3 coding DNA: TGTGCCAGCAGCCAAGAGCTGTCGGGCACTGAAGCTTTCTTT. Protein sequence: CASSQELSGTEAFF.

The rearrangement uses TRBV9 and TRBJ1-2, with 7 bases fitting TRBD1. Germline V lookup: CDR1 SGDLS, CDR2 YYNGEE. The CDR3 length is 16 residues. Trimming cost V 4 bases and J 4 bases; bases outside gene matches: 13. In nucleotides, the CDR3 is TGTGCCAGCAGCCAGGGGGGTGCGGGGGACGTCTATGGCTACACCTTC. Its protein is CASSQGGAGDVYGYTF.

V is TRBV20-1 and J is TRBJ2-5, with 16 bases lining up with TRBD2. The J call may be wrong; the DNA end is better matched by TRBJ2-7. Germline V gene data show CDR1 as DFQATT and CDR2 as SNEGSKA (reference sequence). The CDR3 covers 18 residues. CDR3 region: CSARVRPGLAGGGYEQYF. The DNA for the CDR3 is TGCAGTGCTAGAGTTAGACCGGGACTAGCGGGAGGGGGCTACGAGCAGTACTTC.

This clonotype was observed a few times. CDR3 amino acids: CASSQAAGPYNEQFF. CDR3 sequence (DNA): TGTGCCAGCAGCCAAGCGGCGGGGCCCTACAATGAGCAGTTCTTC. The chain employs TRBV3-1 and TRBJ2-1, with D perhaps TRBD2 (6 bases). Germline V CDR1 and CDR2: LGHDT, YNNKEL (reference sequence). V was cut by 1 base and J by 2 bases, with 9 bases left in between. CDR3 length: 15 amino acids.

This clonotype has only a few counts. The V call is TRBV3-1, the J call TRBJ2-5; tentatively, D is TRBD2 (6 bases). Per the germline V gene, CDR1 is LGHDT and CDR2 is YNNKEL (reference sequence). V was shortened by 2 bases and J by 5 bases, with 9 bases between the two germline ends. This CDR3 is 13 amino acids long. The CDR3, as DNA: TGTGCCAGCAGCCAATACGGAGGGGAGACCCAGTACTTC. Translation gives CASSQYGGETQYF.

Ten or more counts support this clonotype. V is TRBV10-3 and J is TRBJ2-3, with 7 bases fitting TRBD2. Germline loops: CDR1 ENHRY, CDR2 SYGVKD. V shed 2 bases, J shed 3 bases, and the junction held 2 bases outside the gene matches. The CDR3 runs to 14 residues. The DNA of the CDR3 is TGTGCCATCAGTGAGAGGGAGGGGACAGATACGCAGTATTTT. This translates into CAISEREGTDTQYF.

The chain has TRBV11-2 and TRBJ2-5; no reliable D call. V was cut by 7 bases and J by 5 bases, with 14 bases left in between. Per germline, CDR1 SGHAT and CDR2 FQNNGV. CDR3 length: 13 residues. CDR3 DNA sequence: TGTGCCAGCAACTCCCTCCCTGTGGAGACCCAGTACTTC. Translating it yields CASNSLPVETQYF. The entire variable domain, with the rest obtained from reference TRBV11-2 and TRBJ2-5, is as follows: EAGVAQSPRYKIIEKRQSVAFWCNPISGHATLYWYQQILGQGPKLLIQFQNNGVVDDSQLPKDRFSAERLKGVDSTLKIQPAKLEDSAVYLCASNSLPVETQYFGPGTRLLVL.

This clonotype was recorded at least ten times. J is TRBJ2-5 and V is TRBV5-1; unclear D gene. The CDR3 extends over 14 amino acids. Germline assignment: CDR1 SGHRS and CDR2 YFSETQ. V lost 0 bases, J lost 2 bases, and 8 bases lay in between. CDR3: CASSLVGNQETQYF. DNA of the CDR3: TGCGCCAGCAGCTTGGTCGGCAATCAAGAGACCCAGTACTTC.

The chain couples TRBV12-3 or TRBV12-4 to TRBJ1-2, with D perhaps TRBD1 (5 bases). This CDR3 is built from 14 residues. Trimming shortened V by 5 bases and J by 4 bases, and 14 bases separated the two germline ends. The CDR3 loop is CASSAGTVPYGYTF. CDR3 DNA: TGTGCCAGCAGTGCCGGGACGGTCCCCTATGGCTACACCTTC.

The chain employs TRBV3-1 and TRBJ1-2; D ambiguous. Looked up from germline, CDR1 is LGHDT and CDR2 is YNNKEL (reference sequence). The V and J ends lost 4 bases and 6 bases respectively, with 15 bases between them. The CDR3 contains 14 residues. CDR3 amino acids: CASSRPDMGNGYTF. The CDR3 DNA sequence: TGTGCCAGCAGCCGACCAGACATGGGTAATGGCTACACCTTC.

The chain has TRBV15 and TRBJ2-1; 7 nucleotides agree with TRBD2. Unmatched junction bases numbered 5, after V lost 4 bases and J lost 2 bases. The length of the CDR3 is 15 residues. Germline assignment: CDR1 LNHNV and CDR2 YYDKDF (reference sequence). The DNA of the CDR3 is TGTGCCACCAGCATATCTAGCGGCCCCTACAATGAGCAGTTCTTC. The encoded protein is CATSISSGPYNEQFF.

The rearrangement joins TRBV20-1 to TRBJ1-1; 8 bases map to TRBD1. This CDR3 contains 14 residues. Germline lookup yields CDR1 DFQATT and CDR2 SNEGSKA (reference sequence). The trim removed 2 bases at V and 4 bases at J, leaving 6 bases unmatched. CDR3: CSARKQGGGTEAFF. The CDR3, as DNA: TGCAGTGCTAGAAAACAGGGGGGGGGCACTGAAGCTTTCTTT.

V usage is TRBV14 and J usage is TRBJ2-1; 7 nucleotides match TRBD2. Germline CDR1 reads SGHDN; CDR2 reads FVKESK. The J segment lost 4 bases and the V segment lost 5 bases, leaving 8 bases of the junction unmatched. The CDR3 sequence is 15 residues long. In DNA form, the CDR3 reads TGTGCCAGCAGCGCGGGGGAGTGGGGATACAATGAGCAGTTCTTC. As protein: CASSAGEWGYNEQFF.